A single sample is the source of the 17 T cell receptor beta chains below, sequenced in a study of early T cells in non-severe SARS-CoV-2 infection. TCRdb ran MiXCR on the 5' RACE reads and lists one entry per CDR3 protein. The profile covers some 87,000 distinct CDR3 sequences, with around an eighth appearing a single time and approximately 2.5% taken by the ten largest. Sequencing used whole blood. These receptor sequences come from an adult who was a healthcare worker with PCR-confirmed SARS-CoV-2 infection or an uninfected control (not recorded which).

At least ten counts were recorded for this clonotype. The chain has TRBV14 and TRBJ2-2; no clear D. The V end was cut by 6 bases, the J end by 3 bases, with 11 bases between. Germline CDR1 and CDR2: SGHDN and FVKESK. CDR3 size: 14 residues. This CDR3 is CASSPLRHTGELFF. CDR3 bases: TGTGCCAGCAGTCCCCTGCGGCACACCGGGGAGCTGTTTTTT.

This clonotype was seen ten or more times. The CDR3 coding sequence is TGTGCCAGCAGCCTAAGGACAGGGGAAAAAGCTTTCTTT. It is translated as CASSLRTGEKAFF. This chain uses TRBV11-3 with TRBJ1-1, with TRBD1 identical over 9 bases. Losses at the gene ends were 5 bases for V and 9 bases for J; bases not matched to a gene: 7. The germline gives CDR1 SGHNT, CDR2 YENEEA. The CDR3 is made up of 13 amino acids.

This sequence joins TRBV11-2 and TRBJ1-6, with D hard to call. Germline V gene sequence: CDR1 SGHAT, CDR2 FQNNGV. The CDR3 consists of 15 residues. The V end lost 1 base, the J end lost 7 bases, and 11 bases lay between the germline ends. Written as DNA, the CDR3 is TGTGCCAGCAGCTTAGCTGGGGTCGGGAATTCACCCCTCCACTTT. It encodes CASSLAGVGNSPLHF.

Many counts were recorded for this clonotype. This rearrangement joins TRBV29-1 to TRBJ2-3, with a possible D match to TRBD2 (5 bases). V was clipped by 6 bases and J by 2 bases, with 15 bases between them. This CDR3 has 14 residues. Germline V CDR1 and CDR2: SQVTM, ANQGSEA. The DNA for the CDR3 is TGCAGCGTCGGTGGACTTCTCCTCACAGATACGCAGTATTTT. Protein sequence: CSVGGLLLTDTQYF.

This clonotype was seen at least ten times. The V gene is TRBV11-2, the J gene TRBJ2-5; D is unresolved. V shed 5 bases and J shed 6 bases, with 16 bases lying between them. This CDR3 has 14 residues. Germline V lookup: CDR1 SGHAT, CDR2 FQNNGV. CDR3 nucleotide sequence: TGTGCCAGCAGCCCCACTAACCTGAGACAGACCCAGTACTTC. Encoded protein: CASSPTNLRQTQYF.

In nucleotides, the CDR3 is TGCGCCAGCAGCTTGGGGACAGGAGAGACCCAGTACTTC. Protein sequence: CASSLGTGETQYF. The chain recombines TRBV5-1 with TRBJ2-5, with TRBD1 matching 7 bases. The ends lost 0 bases at V and 4 bases at J; junction bases unmatched: 0. The CDR3 has 13 amino acids. Looked up from germline, CDR1 is SGHRS and CDR2 is YFSETQ. Full variable domain (rest looked up from reference TRBV5-1 and TRBJ2-5): KAGVTQTPRYLIKTRGQQVTLSCSPISGHRSVSWYQQTPGQGLQFLFEYFSETQRNKGNFPGRFSGRQFSNSRSEMNVSTLELGDSALYLCASSLGTGETQYFGPGTRLLVL.

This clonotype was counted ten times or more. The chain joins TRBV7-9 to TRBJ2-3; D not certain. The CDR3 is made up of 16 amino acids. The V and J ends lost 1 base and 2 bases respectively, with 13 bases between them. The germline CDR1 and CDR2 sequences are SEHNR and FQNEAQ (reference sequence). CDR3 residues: CASSLDSPHLTDTQYF. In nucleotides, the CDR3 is TGTGCCAGCAGCTTAGACAGTCCACATCTCACAGATACGCAGTATTTT.

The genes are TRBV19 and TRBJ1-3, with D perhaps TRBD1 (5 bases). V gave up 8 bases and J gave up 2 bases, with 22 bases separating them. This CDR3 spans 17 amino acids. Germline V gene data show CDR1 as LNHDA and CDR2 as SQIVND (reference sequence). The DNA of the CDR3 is TGTGCCAGTTACACTTGGGGTGTCCGGGGACCTGGAAACACCATATATTTT. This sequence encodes CASYTWGVRGPGNTIYF.

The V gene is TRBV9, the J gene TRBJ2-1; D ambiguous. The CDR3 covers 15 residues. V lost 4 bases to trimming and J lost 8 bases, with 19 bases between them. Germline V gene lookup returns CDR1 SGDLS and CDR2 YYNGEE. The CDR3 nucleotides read TGTGCCAGCAGCCCCGGGCCTCCCCCCCCTGATGAGCAGTTCTTC. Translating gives CASSPGPPPPDEQFF.

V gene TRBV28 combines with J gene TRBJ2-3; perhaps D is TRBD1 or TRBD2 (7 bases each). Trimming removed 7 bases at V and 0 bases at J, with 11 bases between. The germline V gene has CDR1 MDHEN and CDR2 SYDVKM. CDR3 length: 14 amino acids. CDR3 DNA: TGTGCCAGCATCCAGGGGGGGAGCACAGATACGCAGTATTTT. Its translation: CASIQGGSTDTQYF.

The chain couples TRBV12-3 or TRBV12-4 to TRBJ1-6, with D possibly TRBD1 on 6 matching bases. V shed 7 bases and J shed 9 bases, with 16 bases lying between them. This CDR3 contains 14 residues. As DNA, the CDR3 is TGTGCCAGCACCAAGGGGGGGCTCGGTTCACCCCTCCACTTT. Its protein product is CASTKGGLGSPLHF.

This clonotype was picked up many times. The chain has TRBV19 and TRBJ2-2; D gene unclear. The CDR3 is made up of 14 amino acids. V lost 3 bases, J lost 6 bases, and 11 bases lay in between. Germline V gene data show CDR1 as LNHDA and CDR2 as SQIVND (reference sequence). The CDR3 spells CASSIPQRPGELFF. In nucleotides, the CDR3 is TGTGCCAGTAGTATCCCCCAGAGGCCCGGGGAGCTGTTTTTT.

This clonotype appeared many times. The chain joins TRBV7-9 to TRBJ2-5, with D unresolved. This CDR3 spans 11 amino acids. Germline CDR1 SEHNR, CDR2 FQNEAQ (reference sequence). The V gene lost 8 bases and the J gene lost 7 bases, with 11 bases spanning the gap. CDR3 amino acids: CASSPGGTQYF. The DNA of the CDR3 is TGTGCCAGCTCTCCTGGCGGGACCCAGTACTTC.

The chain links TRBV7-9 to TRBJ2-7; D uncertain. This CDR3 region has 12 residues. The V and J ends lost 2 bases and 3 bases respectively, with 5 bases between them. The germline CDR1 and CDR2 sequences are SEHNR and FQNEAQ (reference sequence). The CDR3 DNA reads TGTGCCAGCAGCTTATCCCACTACGAGCAGTACTTC. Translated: CASSLSHYEQYF.

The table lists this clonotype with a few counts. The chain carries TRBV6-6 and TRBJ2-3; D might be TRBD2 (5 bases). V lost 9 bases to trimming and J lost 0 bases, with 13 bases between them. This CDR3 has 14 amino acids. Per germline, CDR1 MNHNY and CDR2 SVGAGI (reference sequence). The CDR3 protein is CASARGPSTDTQYF. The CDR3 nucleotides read TGTGCCAGTGCCCGGGGTCCAAGCACAGATACGCAGTATTTT.

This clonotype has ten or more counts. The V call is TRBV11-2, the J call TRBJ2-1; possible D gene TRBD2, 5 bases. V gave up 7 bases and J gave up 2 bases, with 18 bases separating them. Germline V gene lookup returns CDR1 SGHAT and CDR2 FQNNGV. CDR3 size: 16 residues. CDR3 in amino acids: CASNLRLTGTYNEQFF. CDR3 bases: TGTGCCAGCAACCTTAGACTTACGGGAACCTACAATGAGCAGTTCTTC.

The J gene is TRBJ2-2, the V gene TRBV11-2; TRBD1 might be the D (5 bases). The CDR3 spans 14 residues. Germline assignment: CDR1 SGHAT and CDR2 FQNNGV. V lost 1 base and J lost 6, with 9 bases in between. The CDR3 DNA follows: TGTGCCAGCAGCTTAGCAGGGATGGCCGGGGAGCTGTTTTTT. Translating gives CASSLAGMAGELFF.